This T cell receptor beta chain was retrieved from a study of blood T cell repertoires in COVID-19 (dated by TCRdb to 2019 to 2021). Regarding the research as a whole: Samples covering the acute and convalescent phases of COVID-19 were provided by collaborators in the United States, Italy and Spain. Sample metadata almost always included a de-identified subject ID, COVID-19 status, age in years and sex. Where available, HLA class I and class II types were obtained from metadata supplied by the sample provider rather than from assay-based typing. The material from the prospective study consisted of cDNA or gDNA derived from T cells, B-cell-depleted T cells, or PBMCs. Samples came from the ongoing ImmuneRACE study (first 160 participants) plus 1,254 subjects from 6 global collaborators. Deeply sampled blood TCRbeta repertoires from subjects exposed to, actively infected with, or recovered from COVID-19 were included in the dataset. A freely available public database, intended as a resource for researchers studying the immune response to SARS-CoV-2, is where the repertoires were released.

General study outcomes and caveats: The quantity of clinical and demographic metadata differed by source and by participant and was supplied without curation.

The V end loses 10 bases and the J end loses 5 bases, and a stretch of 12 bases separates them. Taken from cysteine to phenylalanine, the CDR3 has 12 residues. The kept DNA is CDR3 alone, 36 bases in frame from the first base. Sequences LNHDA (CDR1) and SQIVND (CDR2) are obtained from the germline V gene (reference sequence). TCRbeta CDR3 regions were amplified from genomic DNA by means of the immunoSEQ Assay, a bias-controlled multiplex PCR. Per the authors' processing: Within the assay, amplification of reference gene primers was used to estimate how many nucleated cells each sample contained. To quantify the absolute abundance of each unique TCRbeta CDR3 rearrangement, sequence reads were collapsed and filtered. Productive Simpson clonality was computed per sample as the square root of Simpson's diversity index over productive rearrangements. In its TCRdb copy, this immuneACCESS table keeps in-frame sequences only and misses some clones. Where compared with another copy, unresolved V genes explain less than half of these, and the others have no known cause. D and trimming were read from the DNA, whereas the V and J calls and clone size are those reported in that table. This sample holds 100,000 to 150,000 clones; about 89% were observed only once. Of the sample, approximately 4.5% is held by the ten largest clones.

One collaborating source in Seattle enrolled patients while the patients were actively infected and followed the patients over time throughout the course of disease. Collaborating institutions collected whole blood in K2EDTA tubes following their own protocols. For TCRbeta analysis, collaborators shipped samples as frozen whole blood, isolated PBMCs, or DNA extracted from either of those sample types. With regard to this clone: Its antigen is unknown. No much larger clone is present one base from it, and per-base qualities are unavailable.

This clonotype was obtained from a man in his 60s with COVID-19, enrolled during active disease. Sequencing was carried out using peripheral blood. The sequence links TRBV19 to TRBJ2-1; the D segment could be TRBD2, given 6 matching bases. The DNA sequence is TGTGCCATTGGGACTTGGGACAATGAGCAGTTCTTC. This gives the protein CAIGTWDNEQFF.